Below are 24 T cell receptor beta chains sequenced from a single sample in a study of blood T cell repertoires in COVID-19. TCRdb's table, derived via immunoSEQ multiplex PCR, lists solely in-frame clones and lacks some. The table includes around 200,000 clones, under 85% detected once. Input material: peripheral blood. These receptors were collected from a woman aged 40 to 49 with acute or convalescent COVID-19.

V gene TRBV18 combines with J gene TRBJ1-1; TRBD1 matches 9 bases. This CDR3 is built from 17 residues. J gave up 6 bases and V 3 bases, and 14 bases lay outside the gene matches. The germline CDR1 and CDR2 sequences are KGHSH and LQKENI. Here the CDR3 DNA reads TGTGCCAGCTCACCTACTAAGGGACAGGGTTTCTTCTCTGAAGCTTTCTTT. This codes for CASSPTKGQGFFSEAFF.

V usage is TRBV18 and J usage is TRBJ2-7; 8 bases line up with TRBD2. This CDR3 has 16 residues. The junction had 8 bases not matched to a gene; V was cut back by 2 bases and J by 2 bases. Germline CDR1 is KGHSH and CDR2 is LQKENI. This CDR3 is CASSPSVLAATYEQYF. As DNA, the CDR3 is TGTGCCAGCTCACCAAGTGTACTAGCGGCGACCTACGAGCAGTACTTC.

The V call is TRBV19, the J call TRBJ2-7; 11 bases align to TRBD1. The CDR3 contains 15 residues. With 3 bases clipped from V and 3 bases from J, the junction kept 4 bases outside the gene matches. Germline loops: CDR1 LNHDA, CDR2 SQIVND (reference sequence). The CDR3 bases are TGTGCCAGTAGTATTGGGGACAGGGGGATCTACGAGCAGTACTTC. Translated: CASSIGDRGIYEQYF.

In its sample, this clone was seen once. The DNA for the CDR3 is TGTGCCAGCAGTGGCGGGACAGCTTACTATGGCTACACCTTC. The encoded protein is CASSGGTAYYGYTF. This chain connects TRBV28 to TRBJ1-2; TRBD1 matches 7 bases. The V segment lost 5 bases and the J segment 3 bases; nucleotides outside the gene matches: 6. The CDR3 is 14 residues long. The germline V gene has CDR1 MDHEN and CDR2 SYDVKM.

CDR3 coding DNA: TGTGCCACCTCGGGAGGGATCGGCTACAATGAGCAGTTCTTC. Translated, it gives CATSGGIGYNEQFF. The chain is built from TRBV24-1 and TRBJ2-1, with 8 bases that match TRBD2. After removal of 9 bases from V and 3 bases from J, the junction contained 6 bases not matched to a gene. The CDR3 length is 14 residues. Germline lookup yields CDR1 KGHDR and CDR2 SFDVKD.

A remark on this clone: Other DNA sequences in this sample translate to the same CDR3. This sequence joins TRBV27 and TRBJ1-2; TRBD1 matches at 10 bases. The length of the CDR3 is 14 residues. V lost 6 bases to trimming and J lost 5 bases; unmatched junction nucleotides: 6. CDR1 and CDR2 from the germline V gene are MNHEY and SMNVEV (reference sequence). The CDR3 sequence: CASRRTGGGYGYTF. CDR3 sequence (DNA): TGTGCCAGCAGACGGACAGGGGGTGGTTATGGCTACACCTTC.

The rearrangement uses TRBV6-5 and TRBJ2-7, with D maybe TRBD2 (6 bases). V was clipped by 6 bases and J by 6 bases, with 18 bases between them. Looked up from germline, CDR1 is MNHEY and CDR2 is SVGAGI. There are 14 residues in the CDR3. The CDR3 coding sequence is TGTGCCAGCAGGCTGGACTACACTAGAGGCGAGCAGTACTTC. Translation: CASRLDYTRGEQYF.

This chain uses TRBV6-5 with TRBJ2-1; TRBD2 might be the D (6 bases). CDR3 length: 15 amino acids. Between the trimmed V and J ends, which lost 6 bases and 4 bases, there was a span of 16 bases. CDR1 is MNHEY and CDR2 is SVGAGI in the germline V gene. The CDR3 DNA is TGTGCCAGCAGGACGGGCCAAGGAGGGTACAATGAGCAGTTCTTC. This translates into CASRTGQGGYNEQFF.

The chain combines TRBV6-6 with TRBJ1-2; D ambiguous. Trimming removed 10 bases from V and 4 bases from J, with 16 bases in between. CDR3 length equals 13 residues. The V gene's germline CDR1 is MNHNY and CDR2 SVGAGI (reference sequence). CDR3 loop: CATPREGTYGYTF. The CDR3 nucleotides are TGTGCCACACCCCGTGAGGGTACCTATGGCTACACCTTC.

The chain joins TRBV6-5 to TRBJ1-1, with D possibly matching TRBD1 (5 bases). This CDR3 spans 13 amino acids. V lost 2 bases to trimming and J lost 4 bases, with 8 bases between them. Per germline, CDR1 MNHEY and CDR2 SVGAGI. Here the CDR3 reads CASSYPQGTEAFF. CDR3 coding DNA: TGTGCCAGCAGTTACCCCCAGGGCACTGAAGCTTTCTTT.

This sequence joins TRBV10-1 and TRBJ2-7, with 13 bases lining up with TRBD2. CDR1 and CDR2 (germline): WNHNN, SYGVQD (reference sequence). V dropped 1 base and J dropped 4; count of bases not matched to a gene: 4. This CDR3 has 16 amino acids. The CDR3 sequence: CASSEWRTSGSYEQYF. The CDR3 coding sequence is TGCGCCAGCAGTGAGTGGAGGACTAGCGGGAGTTACGAGCAGTACTTC.

The rearrangement joins TRBV5-6 to TRBJ1-1; the D gene is possibly TRBD1 (5 bases). The CDR3 runs 13 residues. Germline CDR1 and CDR2: SGHDT and YYEEEE. V was clipped by 4 bases and J by 9 bases, with 16 bases between them. In DNA, the CDR3 is TGTGCCAGCAGCCCCGTGACGGCAGGGAAAGCTTTCTTT. Translating gives CASSPVTAGKAFF.

CDR3 sequence reads: CATSDLKQDTDTQYF. The CDR3 nucleotides are TGTGCCACCAGTGATTTGAAGCAGGACACAGATACGCAGTATTTT. The chain has TRBV24-1 and TRBJ2-3; D call uncertain. Germline V gives CDR1 KGHDR, CDR2 SFDVKD. Trimming took 0 bases from V and 2 from J, leaving 8 bases between them. This CDR3 has 15 residues.

The chain combines TRBV27 with TRBJ2-3, with 14 bases identical to TRBD2. CDR1 is MNHEY, CDR2 SMNVEV, per germline (reference sequence). The CDR3 extends over 16 amino acids. Trimming removed 5 bases from V and 2 bases from J; junction bases left unmatched: 3. The CDR3: CASSGTSGRFTDTQYF. The CDR3 bases are TGTGCCAGCAGTGGGACTAGCGGGAGATTCACAGATACGCAGTATTTT.

This clone was recorded a few times. CDR3: CASSYWADTGNTIYF. The CDR3 bases are TGTGCCAGCAGTTACTGGGCAGACACTGGAAACACCATATATTTT. The V and J genes are TRBV6-5 and TRBJ1-3; no definite D call. Trimming cost V 1 base and J 2 bases, with 9 bases left between them. CDR1 and CDR2 from the germline V gene are MNHEY and SVGAGI. This CDR3 contains 15 residues.

This clone was recorded only once. This CDR3 is CASSLSASGRVGKETQYF. The CDR3 DNA sequence: TGTGCCAGCAGTTTATCTGCTAGCGGGAGGGTTGGGAAAGAGACCCAGTACTTC. The chain employs TRBV27 and TRBJ2-5, with TRBD2 identical over 12 bases. The CDR3 runs 18 residues. Trimming took 0 bases from V and 3 from J; bases not matched to a gene: 8. Germline CDR1 reads MNHEY; CDR2 reads SMNVEV (reference sequence).

The V call is TRBV18, the J call TRBJ2-7, with D tentatively TRBD2 (6 bases). The V and J ends lost 1 base and 3 bases respectively, with 10 bases between them. Germline V lookup: CDR1 KGHSH, CDR2 LQKENI. The CDR3 runs to 14 residues. The CDR3 region has the DNA TGTGCCAGCTCACCACGGCAGGGACTCTACGAGCAGTACTTC. Translated, it gives CASSPRQGLYEQYF.

This chain links TRBV25-1 with TRBJ2-1; 7 bases align to TRBD1. Losses at the gene ends were 1 base for V and 0 bases for J; bases not matched to a gene: 0. CDR3 length equals 15 residues. Germline V lookup: CDR1 MGHDK, CDR2 SYGVNS. For the CDR3, the DNA is TGTGCCAGCAGTGAATGGGACAGCTCCTACAATGAGCAGTTCTTC. Translation gives CASSEWDSSYNEQFF.

Here the CDR3 reads CASSGRVWPGYEQYF. The CDR3 bases are TGTGCCAGCAGTGGGCGGGTGTGGCCGGGCTACGAGCAGTACTTC. This chain joins TRBV19 and TRBJ2-7; D might be TRBD2 (5 bases). Germline V gene sequence: CDR1 LNHDA, CDR2 SQIVND (reference sequence). With 9 bases removed from V and 3 bases from J, the gap between germline ends came to 21 bases. The CDR3 has 15 residues.

The chain carries TRBV5-1 and TRBJ1-4; 7 bases fit TRBD1. Germline CDR1 is SGHRS and CDR2 is YFSETQ. Trimming removed 1 base from V and 6 bases from J; junction bases left unmatched: 6. The CDR3 is made up of 15 amino acids. This CDR3 reads CASSLLGQRDEKLFF. As DNA, the CDR3 is TGCGCCAGCAGCTTGCTGGGACAGAGGGATGAAAAACTGTTTTTT.

The rearrangement uses TRBV27 and TRBJ2-7; no clear D gene. V shed 0 bases and J shed 9 bases, with 15 bases lying between them. The V gene's germline CDR1 is MNHEY and CDR2 SMNVEV (reference sequence). The length of the CDR3 is 14 residues. CDR3 amino acids: CASSLSRSPFGQYF. The CDR3 DNA follows: TGTGCCAGCAGTTTATCTCGGTCCCCTTTCGGGCAGTACTTC.

The chain uses TRBV30 and TRBJ2-7; D may be TRBD2 (6 bases). Germline values: CDR1 GTSNPN, CDR2 SVGIG (reference sequence). The ends were cut back, 0 bases at V and 4 bases at J, with 10 bases in the middle. The CDR3 spans 13 residues. CDR3 in DNA: TGTGCCTGGAGTGTAAATGGAGGGTACGAGCAGTACTTC. Protein sequence: CAWSVNGGYEQYF.

J is TRBJ2-3 and V is TRBV15; tentative D call: TRBD2 (5 bases). The V end was cut by 2 bases, the J end by 4 bases, with 10 bases between. There are 14 residues in the CDR3. Looked up from germline, CDR1 is LNHNV and CDR2 is YYDKDF (reference sequence). Here the CDR3 reads CATSRPAAADTQYF. The CDR3 DNA reads TGTGCCACCAGCAGACCCGCAGCGGCAGATACGCAGTATTTT.

This chain links TRBV14 with TRBJ2-5; D call uncertain. Trimming took 1 base from V and 7 from J, leaving 7 bases between them. Germline V CDR1 and CDR2: SGHDN, FVKESK. CDR3 length equals 12 residues. The CDR3 here is CASSQGVGTQYF. CDR3 nucleotides: TGTGCCAGCAGCCAAGGCGTCGGGACCCAGTACTTC.